Listed below are T cell receptor beta chains from one sample, sequenced in a study of identical twins. TCRdb passed the 5' RACE reads through MiXCR, listing each CDR3 protein once. Here the sample spans some 570,000 distinct CDR3 sequences, around 20% being singletons. The data were also submitted as part of a second study, on yellow fever vaccine responses in identical twins.

Sequenced material: CD4+ T cells sorted from blood. The receptors stem from a woman under 30 in good health. Both conserved end residues are part of each CDR3. The order of the fields is CDR3 DNA, CDR3 protein, V gene, D gene, clone size, J gene. A D gene is named only where the DNA matches it firmly. A row's size may be missing; if present it is once, few, many or a size class.

TGCAGCTACTCGTACGGAAACATTCAGTACTTC,CSYSYGNIQYF,TRBV20-1,-,-,TRBJ2-4
TGCAGTGCCCGCAAGGGGGGCGGCCGTATTGAAAAACTGTTTTTT,CSARKGGGRIEKLFF,TRBV20-1,-,-,TRBJ1-4
TGTGCCAGCAGCCCGATAGGCGGGGGGGCAGGAGATACGCAGTATTTT,CASSPIGGGAGDTQYF,TRBV4-2,TRBD2,-,TRBJ2-3
TGTGCCAGCAGCAAAGGATGCCAGTTCACAGATACGCAGTATTTT,CASSKGCQFTDTQYF,TRBV21-1,-,few,TRBJ2-3
TGTGCCAGCAGCGTGGGGTCAGCGGGACTCACCAATGAGCAGTTCTTC,CASSVGSAGLTNEQFF,TRBV9,TRBD2,-,TRBJ2-1
TGTGCCAGCGCTTACACCGGGGAGCTGTTTTTT,CASAYTGELFF,TRBV12-3/TRBV12-4,-,many,TRBJ2-2
TGCGCCAGCAGCTTGGAAGGCTTTACGAACACCGGGGAGCTGTTTTTT,CASSLEGFTNTGELFF,TRBV5-1,-,-,TRBJ2-2
TGCAGTGCACCAATAGCGGGAGTCTACAATGAGCAGTTCTTC,CSAPIAGVYNEQFF,TRBV20-1,TRBD2,few,TRBJ2-1
TGTGCCAGCAGCCATGCAGGGGGTAACACTGAAGCTTTCTTT,CASSHAGGNTEAFF,TRBV3-1,TRBD1,few,TRBJ1-1
TGTGCCATCAGTGAGGGGACTAACTACAATGAGCAGTTCTTC,CAISEGTNYNEQFF,TRBV10-3,TRBD2,-,TRBJ2-1
TGCAGCGTTGTAGAGCAGACAGATACGCAGTATTTT,CSVVEQTDTQYF,TRBV29-1,-,many,TRBJ2-3
TGTGCCAGCAGCAGGGCGGCCTCCTCTGGGGCCAACGTCCTGACTTTC,CASSRAASSGANVLTF,TRBV14,-,-,TRBJ2-6
TGTGCCACCAGTGATTTGTCCGGGCATGAGCAGTTCTTC,CATSDLSGHEQFF,TRBV24-1,-,once,TRBJ2-1
TGTGCCAGCAGCGCCAGGGTATCAGATACGCAGTATTTT,CASSARVSDTQYF,TRBV6-1,-,once,TRBJ2-3
TGTGCCAGCAGATCGGGACAGGGTGATGAAAAACTGTTTTTT,CASRSGQGDEKLFF,TRBV7-9,TRBD1,-,TRBJ1-4
TGTGCCAGCAGCTATAGCGGGGGGCCTAACAATGAGCAGTTCTTC,CASSYSGGPNNEQFF,TRBV7-9,TRBD2,few,TRBJ2-1
TGTGCCACCAGTGATCCGTCGCAGGGGAAGTTTTTCAATGAGCAGTTCTTC,CATSDPSQGKFFNEQFF,TRBV24-1,-,-,TRBJ2-1
TGCGCCAGCAGCTTTTTTGGGGGGGCCACAGATACGCAGTATTTT,CASSFFGGATDTQYF,TRBV5-1,-,-,TRBJ2-3
TGTGCCAGCAGTTCCCGATCTGAGGGGGTGAACACTGAAGCTTTCTTT,CASSSRSEGVNTEAFF,TRBV12-3/TRBV12-4,-,-,TRBJ1-1
TGCAGTGCTAGAGATCTCGGGACTAGCGGGGGGAGCTCCTACAATGAGCAGTTCTTC,CSARDLGTSGGSSYNEQFF,TRBV20-1,TRBD2,-,TRBJ2-1